A selection of T cell receptor beta chains follows, all from one sample in a study of shared clonotypes between healthy human individuals. Profiling relied on immunoSEQ multiplex PCR, and the TCRdb table lists in-frame clones only, not all of them. The repertoire includes about 480,000 clones, roughly 85% of them detected once, and around 13% sits in the top ten. The sample was PBMCs. All receptors derive from a woman between 40 and 50 years old in good health. Some clones in this sample may be carry-over from other donors' samples. Both conserved end residues are part of each CDR3. Fields, in order: clone size, J gene, V gene, D gene, CDR3 DNA, CDR3 protein. A D gene is named only where the DNA matches it firmly. The size of a clone is reported for some rows only, either as once, few or many, or as a class for expanded clones.

size: -
J: TRBJ2-1
V: TRBV18
D: TRBD2
DNA: TGTGCCAGCTCATCGGGACTAGCGGGAGGGCACAATGAGCAGTTCTTC
CDR3: CASSSGLAGGHNEQFF

size: -
J: TRBJ1-5
V: TRBV30
D: -
DNA: TGTGCCTGGGCGGGGGGACCCAATCAGCCCCAGCATTTT
CDR3: CAWAGGPNQPQHF

size: -
J: TRBJ2-5
V: TRBV10-3
D: -
DNA: TGTGCCATCAGTGAGCCAGGGCTCATTGGGGTTCGGGAGACCCAGTACTTC
CDR3: CAISEPGLIGVRETQYF

size: -
J: TRBJ2-7
V: TRBV7-7
D: -
DNA: TGTGCCAGCAGCCTAGGACAGAATTCCTACGAGCAGTACTTC
CDR3: CASSLGQNSYEQYF

size: -
J: TRBJ1-2
V: TRBV19
D: -
DNA: TGTGCCAGTACCCTAAGAGACCATGGCTACACCTTC
CDR3: CASTLRDHGYTF

size: -
J: TRBJ2-3
V: TRBV6-1
D: TRBD1
DNA: TGTGCCAGCAGTGGCTACAGGGGGCGCGGGCTAGATACGCAGTATTTT
CDR3: CASSGYRGRGLDTQYF

size: -
J: TRBJ2-3
V: TRBV29-1
D: -
DNA: TGCAGCGTTCGAGTTGGGGCCACAGATACGCAGTATTTT
CDR3: CSVRVGATDTQYF

size: many
J: TRBJ2-6
V: TRBV6-5
D: -
DNA: TGTGCCACCGGGAGCTCTGGGGCCAACGTCCTGACTTTC
CDR3: CATGSSGANVLTF

size: -
J: TRBJ2-7
V: TRBV28
D: -
DNA: TGTGCCAGCAGTTTACCAGGGACCTACGAGCAGTACTTC
CDR3: CASSLPGTYEQYF

size: many
J: TRBJ2-1
V: TRBV19
D: TRBD2
DNA: TGTGCCAGTAGTATAGGGGGACTAGCGGGAGAACAAGGTGAGCAGTTCTTC
CDR3: CASSIGGLAGEQGEQFF

size: -
J: TRBJ2-7
V: TRBV18
D: -
DNA: TGTGCCAGCTCACCAGGCGGATCTAACTACGAGCAGTACTTC
CDR3: CASSPGGSNYEQYF

size: -
J: TRBJ2-3
V: TRBV5-1
D: TRBD2
DNA: TGCGCCAGCAAAACTAGCGGGGCAACAGATACGCAGTATTTT
CDR3: CASKTSGATDTQYF

size: -
J: TRBJ2-1
V: TRBV11-3
D: -
DNA: TGTGCCAGCAGCTCCGACGGTTACAATGAGCAGTTCTTC
CDR3: CASSSDGYNEQFF

size: -
J: TRBJ2-5
V: TRBV6-6
D: -
DNA: TGTGCCAGCAGTTCCCCACAGTCCCGGGAGACCCAGTACTTC
CDR3: CASSSPQSRETQYF

size: -
J: TRBJ2-5
V: TRBV11-3
D: -
DNA: TGTGCCAGCAGCTTAGGCCCAGGGGATATGGAGACCCAGTACTTC
CDR3: CASSLGPGDMETQYF

size: once
J: TRBJ1-6
V: TRBV28
D: TRBD1
DNA: TGTGCCAGCAGTTTAGTGGGGACAGAAGATAATTCACCCCTCCACTTT
CDR3: CASSLVGTEDNSPLHF

size: -
J: TRBJ1-2
V: TRBV20-1
D: -
DNA: TGCAGTGCTAGATCGGGGCGCGGCTACACCTTC
CDR3: CSARSGRGYTF

size: -
J: TRBJ2-7
V: TRBV23-1
D: -
DNA: TGCGCCAGCAGTCAAGACGCGGGTGCCTACGAGCAGTACTTC
CDR3: CASSQDAGAYEQYF

size: few
J: TRBJ1-2
V: TRBV19
D: -
DNA: TGTGCCAGTAGTATTCAAAGGAATTATGGCTACACCTTC
CDR3: CASSIQRNYGYTF

size: -
J: TRBJ1-3
V: TRBV5-8
D: -
DNA: TGTGCCAGCAGTCTCCAAGGGTACTCTGGAAACACCATATATTTT
CDR3: CASSLQGYSGNTIYF

size: -
J: TRBJ1-3
V: TRBV5-1
D: -
DNA: TGCGCCAGCAGCCTCACAGGTCCTCGGCTCTCTGGAAACACCATATATTTT
CDR3: CASSLTGPRLSGNTIYF